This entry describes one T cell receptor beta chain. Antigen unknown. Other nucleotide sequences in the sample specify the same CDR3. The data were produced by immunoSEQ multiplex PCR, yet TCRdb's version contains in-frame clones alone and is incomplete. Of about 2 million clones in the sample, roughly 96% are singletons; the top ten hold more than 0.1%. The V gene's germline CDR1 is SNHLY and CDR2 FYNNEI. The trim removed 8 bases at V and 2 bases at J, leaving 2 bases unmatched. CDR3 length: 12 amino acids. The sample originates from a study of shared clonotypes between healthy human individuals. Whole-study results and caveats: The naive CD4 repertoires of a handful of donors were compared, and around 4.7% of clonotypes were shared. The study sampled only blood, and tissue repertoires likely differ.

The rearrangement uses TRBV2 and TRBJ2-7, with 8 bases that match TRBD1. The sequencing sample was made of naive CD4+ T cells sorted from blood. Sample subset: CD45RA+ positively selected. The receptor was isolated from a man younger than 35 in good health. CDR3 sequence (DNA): TGTGCCAGCGAACAGGGGGCCTACGAGCAGTACTTC. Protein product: CASEQGAYEQYF.